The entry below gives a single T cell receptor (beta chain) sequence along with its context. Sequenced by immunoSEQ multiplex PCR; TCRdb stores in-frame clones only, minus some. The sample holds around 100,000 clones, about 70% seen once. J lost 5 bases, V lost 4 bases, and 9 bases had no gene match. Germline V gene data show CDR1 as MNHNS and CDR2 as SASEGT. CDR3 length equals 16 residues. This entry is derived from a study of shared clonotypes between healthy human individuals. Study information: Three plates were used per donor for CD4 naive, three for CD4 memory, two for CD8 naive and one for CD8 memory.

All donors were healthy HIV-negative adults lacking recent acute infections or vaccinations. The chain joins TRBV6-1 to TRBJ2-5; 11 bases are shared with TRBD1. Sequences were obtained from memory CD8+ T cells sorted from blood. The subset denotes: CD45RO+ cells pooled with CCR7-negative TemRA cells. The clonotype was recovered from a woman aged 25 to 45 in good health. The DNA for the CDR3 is TGTGCCAGCAGTGGGACAGGGGGCGCCCCGTGGGAGACCCAGTACTTC. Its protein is CASSGTGGAPWETQYF.